The 11 T cell receptor beta chains below were found in one sample sequenced in a study of human T cells and chemical hapten exposure. MiXCR was run by TCRdb on the RACE reads, yielding one entry per CDR3 protein. The sample contains about 80,000 distinct CDR3 sequences, 8.6% of which appear only once. Time point indicated: healthy volunteer bleed at 6 weeks. Whole blood that had not been fractionated was the source of extracted total RNA. The specimen was whole blood. The receptors here all came from a female donor in good health. Some clones in this sample may be carry-over from other donors' samples.

The chain is built from TRBV2 and TRBJ1-3, with D uncertain. The germline CDR1 and CDR2 sequences are SNHLY and FYNNEI. V dropped 5 bases and J dropped 1 base, with 6 bases sitting between them. This CDR3 region has 13 residues. The CDR3 nucleotides are TGTGCCAGCAGTACAAGATCTGGAAACACCATATATTTT. Encoded protein: CASSTRSGNTIYF.

Notes on this clonotype: A much larger clone sits a single nucleotide away, making a read error possible. The chain has TRBV5-1 and TRBJ2-4, with no clear D. In germline, CDR1 is SGHRS, CDR2 YFSETQ. CDR3 length equals 17 residues. V lost 0 bases to trimming and J lost 1 base, with 14 bases between them. The CDR3 sequence is CASSLAKGNTAKNIQYF. Written as DNA, the CDR3 is TGCGCCAGCAGCTTGGCTAAAGGAAACACGGCCAAAAACATTCAGTACTTC.

This clonotype was counted a few times. V gene TRBV7-9 combines with J gene TRBJ2-7, with D possibly called TRBD1 or TRBD2 (7 bases each). This CDR3 region has 14 residues. Deletions cut 1 base from V and 6 bases from J, with 13 bases between. Per the germline V gene, CDR1 is SEHNR and CDR2 is FQNEAQ (reference sequence). Here the CDR3 reads CASSLVQGRGEQYF. The CDR3 nucleotides read TGTGCCAGCAGCTTAGTACAGGGGAGGGGCGAGCAGTACTTC.

This clonotype occurred many times. The chain recombines TRBV5-6 with TRBJ1-2; 7 bases line up with TRBD1. Germline lookup yields CDR1 SGHDT and CDR2 YYEEEE. CDR3 size: 15 residues. The V gene end was trimmed by 2 bases and the J gene end by 1 base; junction bases not matched to a gene: 5. The CDR3 bases are TGTGCCAGCAGCTTTCGACAGGGAGGTAACTATGGCTACACCTTC. Translation gives CASSFRQGGNYGYTF.

This clonotype was observed at least ten times. The V and J genes are TRBV29-1 and TRBJ1-2; weak D call: TRBD1 (5 bases). CDR3 length equals 12 residues. Trimming removed 5 bases at V and 2 bases at J, with 9 bases between. The germline V gene encodes CDR1 SQVTM and CDR2 ANQGSEA. CDR3 sequence reads: CSVPYRNYGYTF. In nucleotides, the CDR3 is TGCAGCGTTCCCTACAGGAACTATGGCTACACCTTC. The full variable domain, its missing parts supplied by reference TRBV29-1 and TRBJ1-2, is SAVISQKPSRDICQRGTSLTIQCQVDSQVTMMFWYRQQPGQSLTLIATANQGSEATYESGFVIDKFPISRPNLTFSTLTVSNMSPEDSSIYLCSVPYRNYGYTFGSGTRLTVV.

This clonotype appeared a few times. The rearrangement joins TRBV6-5 to TRBJ1-1; 9 bases agree with TRBD1. CDR3 length: 16 residues. Germline V gene lookup returns CDR1 MNHEY and CDR2 SVGAGI. V lost 4 bases, J lost 5 bases, and 11 bases stayed unmatched. The CDR3 DNA follows: TGTGCCAGCAGTTCCATACTAACAGGGGGCGCGACTGAAGCTTTCTTT. Protein product: CASSSILTGGATEAFF.

This clonotype has at least ten counts. The chain links TRBV7-2 to TRBJ1-4; 8 bases line up with TRBD1. After removal of 5 bases from V and 7 bases from J, the junction contained 21 bases not matched to a gene. In germline, CDR1 is SGHTA, CDR2 FQGNSA. The CDR3 consists of 19 residues. The CDR3 DNA sequence: TGTGCCAGCAGCCCTAGGTGGTGGGACAGGTTCGCAGAAGGTGAAAAACTGTTTTTT. Protein sequence: CASSPRWWDRFAEGEKLFF.

The rearrangement uses TRBV7-8 and TRBJ1-2; maybe TRBD1 (5 bases). The germline gives CDR1 SGHVS, CDR2 FQNEAQ. V was pared by 0 bases and J by 5 bases, with 13 bases between. CDR3 size: 15 residues. CDR3 sequence: CASSLATGPHYGYTF. DNA of the CDR3: TGTGCCAGCAGCTTAGCTACAGGTCCTCATTATGGCTACACCTTC.

This clonotype was detected only a few times. CDR3 sequence reads: CASSLLSTGNTEAFF. The CDR3 nucleotides read TGTGCCAGCAGCTTACTATCTACAGGGAACACTGAAGCTTTCTTT. The chain is built from TRBV28 and TRBJ1-1; TRBD1 might be the D (5 bases). Germline loops: CDR1 MDHEN, CDR2 SYDVKM. The CDR3 consists of 15 residues. V was cut by 6 bases and J by 1 base, with 15 bases left in between.

This clonotype was found many times. This chain connects TRBV5-5 to TRBJ2-1, with D possibly matching TRBD1 (6 bases). This CDR3 is built from 14 residues. V was trimmed by 5 bases and J by 0 bases, leaving 9 bases between them. Germline V gene sequence: CDR1 SGHKS, CDR2 YYEKEE (reference sequence). The CDR3 here is CASRQGSSYNEQFF. DNA of the CDR3: TGTGCCAGCAGGCAGGGGAGCTCCTACAATGAGCAGTTCTTC.

This clonotype was seen more than once but under ten times. This sequence joins TRBV14 and TRBJ2-7; the D is unclear. The CDR3 runs 12 residues. In germline, CDR1 is SGHDN, CDR2 FVKESK. Trimming left V 1 base short and J 4 bases short, with 5 bases between. CDR3 DNA sequence: TGTGCCAGCAGCCAAGCTCAATACGAGCAGTACTTC. Translation: CASSQAQYEQYF.